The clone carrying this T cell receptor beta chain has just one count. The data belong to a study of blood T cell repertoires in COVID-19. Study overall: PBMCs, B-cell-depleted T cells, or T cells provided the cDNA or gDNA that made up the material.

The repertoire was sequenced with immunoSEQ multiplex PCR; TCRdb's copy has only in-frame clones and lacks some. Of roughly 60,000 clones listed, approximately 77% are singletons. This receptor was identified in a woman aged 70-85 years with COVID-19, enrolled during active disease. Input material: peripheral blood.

The CDR3 sequence: CASGPWDRGGLAGDTQYF. CDR3 DNA sequence: TGTGCCAGCGGACCCTGGGACAGGGGGGGGCTAGCGGGAGATACGCAGTATTTT. This chain links TRBV28 with TRBJ2-3; TRBD1 matches at 11 bases. Germline values: CDR1 MDHEN, CDR2 SYDVKM. Trimming at V came to 8 bases and at J to 5 bases, leaving 18 bases not matched to a gene. The CDR3 has 18 residues.